The next 27 T cell receptor beta chains were all read from a single sample in a study of T cells after yellow fever vaccination. In TCRdb, the 5' RACE reads were re-called with MiXCR into one record per CDR3 protein. The sample contains a few hundred thousand distinct CDR3 sequences, around 8.1% of which appear only once. The source material was PBMCs, sampled roughly 46 days after the first yellow fever vaccination. Receptor source: a man younger than 35 who received the YFV17D yellow fever vaccine.

The V and J genes are TRBV7-2 and TRBJ2-3; TRBD2 matches at 9 bases. The CDR3 is 15 amino acids. Germline V gives CDR1 SGHTA, CDR2 FQGNSA. The V segment lost 2 bases and the J segment 6 bases; nucleotides outside the gene matches: 6. CDR3 coding DNA: TGTGCCAGCAGCTTAAAAGCGCGGGGGGGCGATACGCAGTATTTT. Its translation: CASSLKARGGDTQYF.

The chain couples TRBV3-1 to TRBJ2-1, with a possible D match to TRBD2 (5 bases). Trimming left V 1 base short and J 1 base short, with 11 bases between. The CDR3 totals 16 residues. Germline CDR1 and CDR2: LGHDT and YNNKEL (reference sequence). CDR3 nucleotide sequence: TGTGCCAGCAGCCAAGTTGGAGGTCAATCCTACAATGAGCAGTTCTTC. This translates into CASSQVGGQSYNEQFF.

The chain uses TRBV20-1 and TRBJ2-7, with D perhaps TRBD1 or TRBD2 (5 bases each). V shed 1 base and J shed 9 bases, with 13 bases lying between them. Germline CDR1 is DFQATT and CDR2 is SNEGSKA (reference sequence). The CDR3 runs 12 residues. CDR3 DNA sequence: TGCAGTGCTAGAGTCAGGGACCACGGGCAGTACGTC. Its translation is CSARVRDHGQYV.

This clonotype was counted only a few times. V and J are TRBV11-2 and TRBJ2-5; D might be TRBD1 or TRBD2, each matching 5 bases. V was cut by 0 bases and J by 4 bases, with 21 bases left in between. CDR3 length equals 18 residues. Looked up from germline, CDR1 is SGHAT and CDR2 is FQNNGV. The CDR3 DNA is TGTGCCAGCAGCTTAGAAAATCCGGGACGGTGGGTCGGAGAGACCCAGTACTTC. This sequence encodes CASSLENPGRWVGETQYF.

This clonotype showed up just a few times. V and J are TRBV4-1 and TRBJ1-1, with D uncertain. This CDR3 is 14 amino acids long. Germline CDR1 and CDR2: MGHRA and YSYEKL. The germline V and J ends were trimmed by 2 bases and 1 base, with 8 bases remaining between them. CDR3 sequence (DNA): TGCGCCAGCAGCCAAATCGTCGGGAACACTGAAGCTTTCTTT. It translates to CASSQIVGNTEAFF.

The chain employs TRBV7-9 and TRBJ2-7, with D perhaps being TRBD1 or TRBD2 (5 bases each). Germline loops: CDR1 SEHNR, CDR2 FQNEAQ (reference sequence). Trimming pared 3 bases from V and 2 bases from J, leaving 14 bases between. The CDR3 is 15 residues long. The CDR3 DNA reads as TGTGCCAGCAGCTTTTTCGGGACGAAACCCTACGAGCAGTACTTC. It translates to CASSFFGTKPYEQYF.

As to this clonotype: An end of the junction does not agree with germline; a read error may underlie this. The V and J genes are TRBV6-1 and TRBJ2-7, with D tentatively TRBD2 (6 bases). CDR1 is MNHNS, CDR2 SASEGT, per germline. This CDR3 region has 15 residues. The CDR3 nucleotides read TGTGCCAGCACCCCGGCGGGGCCACCTAACTACGAGCTGTACTTC. Translated, it gives CASTPAGPPNYELYF.

This sequence joins TRBV20-1 and TRBJ2-3; D assignment may be TRBD1 or TRBD2 (5 bases each). The CDR3 runs to 14 residues. Germline loops: CDR1 DFQATT, CDR2 SNEGSKA (reference sequence). Trimming removed 1 base at V and 1 base at J, with 9 bases between. Here the CDR3 reads CSARVGTGTDTQYF. As DNA, the CDR3 is TGCAGTGCTAGAGTTGGGACGGGCACAGATACGCAGTATTTT.

This clonotype showed up many times. The CDR3 DNA is TGTGCCAGCAACCTAGTAGCGGGGGGCGGAGATACGCAGTATTTT. It specifies CASNLVAGGGDTQYF. The chain has TRBV12-3 or TRBV12-4 and TRBJ2-3, with TRBD2 matching 10 bases. V gave up 7 bases and J gave up 5 bases; unmatched junction bases: 9. The CDR3 loop spans 15 amino acids.

This clonotype occurred a few times. The gene calls are TRBV2 and TRBJ2-5; D gene unclear. CDR3 length: 12 amino acids. The V gene's germline CDR1 is SNHLY and CDR2 FYNNEI. Trimming pared 9 bases from V and 5 bases from J, leaving 13 bases between. The CDR3 protein is CARMTNGETQYF. The CDR3 DNA reads TGTGCCAGAATGACCAACGGGGAGACCCAGTACTTC.

The V call is TRBV7-6, the J call TRBJ1-1; D gene ambiguous. Germline CDR1 reads SGHVS; CDR2 reads FNYEAQ. The CDR3 length is 13 residues. With 4 bases removed from V and 5 bases from J, the gap between germline ends came to 11 bases. CDR3 coding DNA: TGTGCCAGCAGCTCTACTTTTTTTACTGAAGCTTTCTTT. This sequence encodes CASSSTFFTEAFF.

Only a few counts were recorded for this clonotype. V usage is TRBV10-2 and J usage is TRBJ2-7; D remains unclear. Per the germline V gene, CDR1 is WSHSY and CDR2 is SAAADI. V was cut by 5 bases and J by 0 bases, with 11 bases left in between. This CDR3 has 14 residues. CDR3 in DNA: TGCGCCAGCAGTTTCCGCCTAGGCTCCTACGAGCAGTACTTC. Translation gives CASSFRLGSYEQYF.

CDR3 loop: CASRPSTDSYEQYF. The CDR3, as DNA: TGTGCCAGCCGACCCTCGACTGACTCCTACGAGCAGTACTTC. The chain employs TRBV27 and TRBJ2-7; D is uncertain. The CDR3 spans 14 residues. Looked up from germline, CDR1 is MNHEY and CDR2 is SMNVEV (reference sequence). Deletions cut 8 bases from V and 0 bases from J, with 14 bases between.

The chain uses TRBV12-3 or TRBV12-4 and TRBJ1-2; D gene ambiguous. The CDR3 is 14 amino acids. The germline V and J ends were trimmed by 2 bases and 7 bases, with 14 bases remaining between them. The CDR3 region is CASSLKEASSGYTF. CDR3 in DNA: TGTGCCAGCAGTTTAAAGGAGGCTAGTAGTGGCTACACCTTC.

This clonotype was picked up a small number of times. The CDR3 here is CACLNQGSYEQYV. The CDR3 coding sequence is TGTGCCTGCCTAAACCAGGGGTCCTACGAGCAGTACGTC. This chain connects TRBV21-1 to TRBJ2-7; no DNA check was done on the table's D call, TRBD1. TRBV21-1 is a pseudogene locus. The CDR3 runs 13 residues.

CDR3 nucleotide sequence: TGCAGTGCTAGAGATGGAGTCGGGGTGGGCTATGGCTACACCTTC. Its translation: CSARDGVGVGYGYTF. This chain connects TRBV20-1 to TRBJ1-2; D unclear. V dropped 0 bases and J dropped 4 bases, with 15 bases sitting between them. The length of the CDR3 is 15 residues. The germline gives CDR1 DFQATT, CDR2 SNEGSKA (reference sequence).

The CDR3 sequence: CASVSGGAGGTDTQYF. For the CDR3, the DNA is TGCGCCAGCGTTAGCGGGGGTGCCGGTGGCACAGATACGCAGTATTTT. The rearrangement joins TRBV5-1 to TRBJ2-3; TRBD2 matches at 9 bases. Germline V gives CDR1 SGHRS, CDR2 YFSETQ. CDR3 size: 16 residues. The junction had 10 bases not matched to a gene; V was cut back by 7 bases and J by 1 base. The whole variable domain, remainder taken from reference TRBV5-1 and TRBJ2-3, is KAGVTQTPRYLIKTRGQQVTLSCSPISGHRSVSWYQQTPGQGLQFLFEYFSETQRNKGNFPGRFSGRQFSNSRSEMNVSTLELGDSALYLCASVSGGAGGTDTQYFGPGTRLTVL.

This clonotype was counted only a few times. The chain links TRBV7-9 to TRBJ2-1; D is perhaps TRBD2 (5 bases). Between the trimmed V and J ends, which lost 3 bases and 0 bases, there was a span of 9 bases. Germline V gene sequence: CDR1 SEHNR, CDR2 FQNEAQ (reference sequence). This CDR3 comprises 15 residues. DNA of the CDR3: TGTGCCAGCAGCTTTGACACTAGCTCCTACAATGAGCAGTTCTTC. Protein sequence: CASSFDTSSYNEQFF.

This clonotype was detected only a few times. The V call is TRBV5-5, the J call TRBJ2-7, with D unclear. Trimming cost V 2 bases and J 0 bases, with 9 bases left between them. From germline, CDR1 is SGHKS and CDR2 YYEKEE (reference sequence). The CDR3 is made up of 14 amino acids. The CDR3 spells CASSFFHSSYEQYF. CDR3 nucleotides: TGTGCCAGCAGCTTTTTCCACAGCTCCTACGAGCAGTACTTC.

V gene TRBV5-1 combines with J gene TRBJ2-5; TRBD1 matches 7 bases. This CDR3 region has 15 residues. Germline V lookup: CDR1 SGHRS, CDR2 YFSETQ. Unmatched junction bases numbered 11, after V lost 4 bases and J lost 5 bases. The CDR3 sequence is CASSPRSGGGETQYF. CDR3 coding DNA: TGCGCCAGCAGCCCCCGGTCAGGGGGTGGGGAGACCCAGTACTTC. The entire variable domain, with the rest obtained from reference TRBV5-1 and TRBJ2-5, is as follows: KAGVTQTPRYLIKTRGQQVTLSCSPISGHRSVSWYQQTPGQGLQFLFEYFSETQRNKGNFPGRFSGRQFSNSRSEMNVSTLELGDSALYLCASSPRSGGGETQYFGPGTRLLVL.

This sequence joins TRBV9 and TRBJ2-3, with 9 bases that match TRBD1. Germline V gene lookup returns CDR1 SGDLS and CDR2 YYNGEE. The CDR3 totals 15 residues. The trim removed 0 bases at V and 4 bases at J, leaving 3 bases unmatched. CDR3 in amino acids: CASSVGTGASDTQYF. CDR3 DNA: TGTGCCAGCAGCGTAGGGACAGGGGCCTCAGATACGCAGTATTTT.

This clonotype has just a few counts. The gene calls are TRBV7-3 and TRBJ1-6, with a weak D call TRBD1 (5 bases). V was clipped by 3 bases and J by 8 bases, with 8 bases between them. Germline V gene sequence: CDR1 SGHTA, CDR2 FQGTGA. This CDR3 contains 13 residues. The CDR3 region is CASSFQGDSPLHF. CDR3 nucleotides: TGTGCCAGCAGCTTCCAAGGGGATTCACCCCTCCACTTT.

This rearrangement joins TRBV7-6 to TRBJ2-2, with D unresolved. The ends were cut back, 1 base at V and 3 bases at J, with 12 bases in the middle. CDR1 and CDR2 (germline): SGHVS, FNYEAQ. The CDR3 loop spans 16 amino acids. CDR3 amino acids: CASSLEDARHTGELFF. DNA for the CDR3: TGTGCCAGCAGCTTAGAGGACGCGAGACACACCGGGGAGCTGTTTTTT.

This rearrangement joins TRBV28 to TRBJ2-5; D gene unclear. This CDR3 is 11 amino acids long. CDR1 and CDR2 from the germline V gene are MDHEN and SYDVKM. Trimming removed 5 bases from V and 5 bases from J, with 6 bases in between. The CDR3 region is CASSQRETQYF. The DNA for the CDR3 is TGTGCCAGCAGTCAAAGGGAGACCCAGTACTTC.

Written as DNA, the CDR3 is TGCGCCAGCCAAAGGACTAGCGGGGGGGGCTCCTACAATGAGCAGTTCTTC. The encoded protein is CASQRTSGGGSYNEQFF. The chain joins TRBV10-2 to TRBJ2-1, with 15 positions matching TRBD2. CDR1 and CDR2 (germline): WSHSY, SAAADI. J gave up 0 bases and V 8 bases, and 5 bases lay outside the gene matches. The CDR3 loop spans 17 amino acids.

V is TRBV4-2 and J is TRBJ1-4; no clear D gene. Germline CDR1 and CDR2: LGHNA and YNFKEQ. The germline V and J ends were trimmed by 0 bases and 4 bases, with 6 bases remaining between them. This CDR3 comprises 14 residues. This CDR3 is CASSQDRDNEKLFF. CDR3 DNA sequence: TGTGCCAGCAGCCAAGATCGAGATAATGAAAAACTGTTTTTT.

The V call is TRBV14, the J call TRBJ2-5; D not certain. The CDR3 is made up of 13 amino acids. Trimming removed 4 bases at V and 6 bases at J, with 12 bases between. Germline V gives CDR1 SGHDN, CDR2 FVKESK. The CDR3 here is CASSPASGQTQYF. DNA for the CDR3: TGTGCCAGCAGCCCCGCCAGTGGACAGACCCAGTACTTC.